This entry lists 2 T cell receptor beta chains sequenced from one sample in a study of T cell repertoires in cytomegalovirus infection. TCRdb passed the reads through MiXCR, listing each CDR3 protein once. Altogether around 540,000 distinct CDR3 sequences are present, 30% to 35% being singletons, with the ten largest covering 17%. Their target antigens are unknown. The sample consisted of cultured PBMCs, taken from culture after CMV antigen stimulation. All receptors derive from a human donor in good health (CMV status not recorded). Some clones in this sample may be carry-over from other donors' samples.

The chain is built from TRBV29-1 and TRBJ1-2, with D tentatively TRBD1 (6 bases). The CDR3 is 11 amino acids. Trimming shortened V by 7 bases and J by 5 bases, and 11 bases separated the two germline ends. Germline CDR1 reads SQVTM; CDR2 reads ANQGSEA. As DNA, the CDR3 is TGCAGCGGGAGGACAGCGTATGGCTACACCTTC. Translating gives CSGRTAYGYTF.

This clonotype came up a few times. This sequence joins TRBV12-3 or TRBV12-4 and TRBJ2-1, with a tentative D call TRBD1 (8 bases). Trimming shortened V by 7 bases and J by 8 bases, and 18 bases separated the two germline ends. This CDR3 has 14 amino acids. The CDR3, as DNA: TGTGCCAGCACCCCTGGACAGGGAGGGTATGAGCAGTTCTTC. Amino acid sequence: CASTPGQGGYEQFF.